This is a list of T cell receptor beta chains from one sample in a study of T cell responses to AZD1222 COVID-19 vaccine. Sequencing used immunoSEQ multiplex PCR; TCRdb keeps in-frame clones, though not all of them. The sample contains over 100,000 clones, about 88% of which appear only once. Sequencing was performed on peripheral blood, taken on day 0 of AZD1222 vaccination. The receptors shown here come from an adult in good health. CDR3s include the opening cysteine and the closing phenylalanine or tryptophan. A D gene is named only where the DNA matches it firmly. A clone size is listed for some rows: how often the clone was seen (once, few, many), or a class if it is expanded.

D gene: .; CDR3 length: 16; V gene: TRBV5-4; J gene: TRBJ2-2; clone size: .; CDR3 protein: CASSLEGRPNTGELFF; CDR3 DNA: TGTGCCAGCAGCTTGGAGGGGAGACCTAACACCGGGGAGCTGTTTTTT
D gene: TRBD1; CDR3 length: 14; V gene: TRBV5-1; J gene: TRBJ1-2; clone size: .; CDR3 protein: CASSLVQGDYGYTF; CDR3 DNA: TGCGCCAGCAGCTTGGTACAGGGGGACTATGGCTACACCTTC
D gene: .; CDR3 length: 18; V gene: TRBV5-1; J gene: TRBJ2-7; clone size: .; CDR3 protein: CASSLEANRRRGSYEQYF; CDR3 DNA: TGCGCCAGCAGCTTGGAGGCGAACAGGAGGAGGGGCTCCTACGAGCAGTACTTC
D gene: .; CDR3 length: 15; V gene: TRBV5-1; J gene: TRBJ2-1; clone size: .; CDR3 protein: CASSSAYSSYNEQFF; CDR3 DNA: TGCGCCAGCAGCTCCGCATATAGCTCCTACAATGAGCAGTTCTTC
D gene: .; CDR3 length: 19; V gene: TRBV4-2; J gene: TRBJ1-5; clone size: .; CDR3 protein: CASSQSPLGGAAGNQPQHF; CDR3 DNA: TGTGCCAGCAGCCAAAGCCCCCTCGGGGGGGCAGCCGGTAATCAGCCCCAGCATTTT
D gene: .; CDR3 length: 13; V gene: TRBV9; J gene: TRBJ2-2; clone size: .; CDR3 protein: CASSPRNTGELFF; CDR3 DNA: TGTGCCAGCAGTCCGAGGAACACCGGGGAGCTGTTTTTT
D gene: .; CDR3 length: 15; V gene: TRBV2; J gene: TRBJ1-6; clone size: .; CDR3 protein: CASSEAGSYNSPLHF; CDR3 DNA: TGTGCCAGCAGTGAAGCGGGCTCCTATAATTCACCCCTCCACTTT
D gene: TRBD1; CDR3 length: 14; V gene: TRBV5-6; J gene: TRBJ1-2; clone size: .; CDR3 protein: CASSGDRGDYGYTF; CDR3 DNA: TGTGCCAGCAGCGGCGACAGGGGGGACTATGGCTACACCTTC
D gene: TRBD1; CDR3 length: 17; V gene: TRBV5-1; J gene: TRBJ1-2; clone size: .; CDR3 protein: CASSWGPRGTANYGYTF; CDR3 DNA: TGCGCCAGCAGCTGGGGACCCCGGGGGACAGCTAACTATGGCTACACCTTC
D gene: TRBD2; CDR3 length: 18; V gene: TRBV2; J gene: TRBJ2-3; clone size: .; CDR3 protein: CASRIGTSGAASTDTQYF; CDR3 DNA: TGTGCCAGCAGAATAGGGACTAGCGGGGCTGCTAGCACAGATACGCAGTATTTT
D gene: .; CDR3 length: 15; V gene: TRBV19; J gene: TRBJ2-2; clone size: .; CDR3 protein: CASTAELVYTGELFF; CDR3 DNA: TGTGCCAGCACAGCAGAACTCGTCTACACCGGGGAGCTGTTTTTT
D gene: TRBD1; CDR3 length: 15; V gene: TRBV14; J gene: TRBJ1-2; clone size: .; CDR3 protein: CASSPIRGVGYGYTF; CDR3 DNA: TGTGCCAGCAGCCCAATCAGGGGGGTCGGCTATGGCTACACCTTC
D gene: TRBD1; CDR3 length: 13; V gene: TRBV27; J gene: TRBJ1-2; clone size: .; CDR3 protein: CASSLSAGGGYTF; CDR3 DNA: TGTGCCAGCAGTTTATCGGCAGGGGGTGGCTACACCTTC
D gene: .; CDR3 length: 13; V gene: TRBV13; J gene: TRBJ1-1; clone size: .; CDR3 protein: CASSLGSWAGGVF; CDR3 DNA: TGTGCCAGCAGCCTAGGGTCATGGGCAGGCGGGGTCTTT
D gene: .; CDR3 length: 13; V gene: TRBV5-6; J gene: TRBJ1-3; clone size: once; CDR3 protein: CASSFFSGNTIYF; CDR3 DNA: TGTGCCAGCAGCTTTTTCTCTGGAAACACCATATATTTT
D gene: .; CDR3 length: 12; V gene: TRBV10-3; J gene: TRBJ2-2; clone size: .; CDR3 protein: CAINGNTGELFF; CDR3 DNA: TGTGCCATCAACGGGAACACCGGGGAGCTGTTTTTT
D gene: .; CDR3 length: 14; V gene: TRBV3-1/TRBV3-2; J gene: TRBJ1-1; clone size: .; CDR3 protein: CASSPLRVNTEAFF; CDR3 DNA: TGTGCCAGCAGCCCGCTCAGAGTGAACACTGAAGCTTTCTTT
D gene: .; CDR3 length: 15; V gene: TRBV4-1; J gene: TRBJ2-2; clone size: .; CDR3 protein: CASSPEPPNTGELFF; CDR3 DNA: TGCGCCAGCAGCCCCGAGCCTCCGAACACCGGGGAGCTGTTTTTT
D gene: .; CDR3 length: 14; V gene: TRBV9; J gene: TRBJ1-1; clone size: .; CDR3 protein: CASSVGGWDTEAFF; CDR3 DNA: TGTGCCAGCAGCGTAGGGGGGTGGGACACTGAAGCTTTCTTT
D gene: .; CDR3 length: 13; V gene: TRBV4-3; J gene: TRBJ1-5; clone size: .; CDR3 protein: CASSQDPRGAQHF; CDR3 DNA: TGCGCCAGCAGCCAAGATCCTCGGGGAGCCCAGCATTTT